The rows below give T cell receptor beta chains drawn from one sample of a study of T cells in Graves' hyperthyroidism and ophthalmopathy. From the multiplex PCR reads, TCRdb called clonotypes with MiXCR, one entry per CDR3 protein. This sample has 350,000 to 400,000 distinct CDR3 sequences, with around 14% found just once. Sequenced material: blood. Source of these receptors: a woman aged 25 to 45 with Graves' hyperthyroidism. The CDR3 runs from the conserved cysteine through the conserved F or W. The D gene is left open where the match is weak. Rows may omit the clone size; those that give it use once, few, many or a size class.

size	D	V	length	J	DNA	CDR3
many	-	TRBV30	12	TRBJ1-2	TGTGCCTTCCCACGGGCGGACTATGGCTACACCTTC	CAFPRADYGYTF
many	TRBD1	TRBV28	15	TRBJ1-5	TGTGCCAGCAGACCCCGGACAGGGGGGAATCAGCCCCAGCATTTT	CASRPRTGGNQPQHF
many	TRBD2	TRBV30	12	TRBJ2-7	TGTGCCTGGACGCGGGGGGATAACGAGCAGTACTTC	CAWTRGDNEQYF
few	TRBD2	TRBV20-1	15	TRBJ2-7	TGCAGTGCTAGAGCTACTAGCGGGTCCTCTTACGAGCAGTACTTC	CSARATSGSSYEQYF
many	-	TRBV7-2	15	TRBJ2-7	TGTGCCAGCAGCCCCCGGTCGGGGGCGAACTACGAGCAGTACTTC	CASSPRSGANYEQYF
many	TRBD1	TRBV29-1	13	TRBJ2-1	TGCAGCGGCGGGGACAGGGGTTACAATGAGCAGTTCTTC	CSGGDRGYNEQFF
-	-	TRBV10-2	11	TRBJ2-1	TGCGCCAGCAGTGGGTTAGCGGAGGAGTTCTTC	CASSGLAEEFF
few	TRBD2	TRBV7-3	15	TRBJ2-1	TGTGCCAGCAGCCCAACTAGCGGGAGTCACAATGAGCAGTTCTTC	CASSPTSGSHNEQFF
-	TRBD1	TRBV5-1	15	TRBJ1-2	TGCGCCAGCAGCTTGAGACAGGGATTTCTCTATGGCTACACCTTC	CASSLRQGFLYGYTF
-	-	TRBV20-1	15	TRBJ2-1	TGCAGTGCGAGGGTAGGGGGGAGGGTTCTGGATGAGCAGTTCTTC	CSARVGGRVLDEQFF
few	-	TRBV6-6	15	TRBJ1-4	TGTGCCAGCAGTTACGGGGGGAGGCCCAATGAAAAACTGTTTTTT	CASSYGGRPNEKLFF
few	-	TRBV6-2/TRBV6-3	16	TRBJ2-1	TGTGCCAGCAGTTACTCGATAGGAAACTCCTACAATGAGCAGTTCTTC	CASSYSIGNSYNEQFF
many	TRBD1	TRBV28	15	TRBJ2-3	TGTGCCAGCAGTTTATCGGGACAGGCAATAGATACGCAGTATTTT	CASSLSGQAIDTQYF
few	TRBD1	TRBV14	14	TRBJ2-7	TGTGCCAGCAGCCAGACAGGGGGCCCTGCCGAGCAGTACTTC	CASSQTGGPAEQYF
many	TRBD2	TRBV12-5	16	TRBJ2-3	TGTGCTAGTGGTCCTCGAGGGAGCGGGAGGGGAGATACGCAGTATTTT	CASGPRGSGRGDTQYF
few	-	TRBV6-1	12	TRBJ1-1	TGTGCCAGCAAGATGGCGAAGACTGAAGCTTTCTTT	CASKMAKTEAFF
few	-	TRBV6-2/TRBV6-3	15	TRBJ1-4	TGTGCCAGCAGAGGTCCCGCCGTCGCTAATGAAAAACTGTTTTTT	CASRGPAVANEKLFF
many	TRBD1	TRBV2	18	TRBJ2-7	TGTGCCAGCGGACGAAATATACCGGGACAGGGGACCTCCTACGAGCAGTACTTC	CASGRNIPGQGTSYEQYF
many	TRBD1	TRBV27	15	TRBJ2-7	TGTGCCAGCAGTCAACCGGGACAGGGAACGAAGGAGCAGTACTTC	CASSQPGQGTKEQYF
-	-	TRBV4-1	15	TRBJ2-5	TGCGCCAGCAGCCAGTCTCGTCCAGGACTGGAGACCCAGTACTTC	CASSQSRPGLETQYF
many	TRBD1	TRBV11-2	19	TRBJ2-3	TGTGCCAGCAGCCCAAGGCCCCCTGGGACAGGGTTCGGGATAGATACGCAGTATTTT	CASSPRPPGTGFGIDTQYF
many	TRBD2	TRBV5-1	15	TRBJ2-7	TGCGCCAGCAGGGGACTAGCGGGCCCCTCCTACGAGCAGTACTTC	CASRGLAGPSYEQYF
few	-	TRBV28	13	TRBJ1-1	TGTGCCAGCAGCTCCACCGTGTGGTCCGAAGCTTTCTTT	CASSSTVWSEAFF